The next 4 T cell receptor beta chains were all read from a single sample in a study of neurological immune-mediated disorders. Indicated time point: longitudinal time-point 3. A single record per CDR3 protein comes from TCRdb applying MiXCR to the 5' RACE reads. The data show about 49,000 distinct CDR3 sequences, with 7% to 10% seen just once and 1.9% held by the top ten. Sequenced: PBMCs. These TCRs come from a woman in her thirties or forties in good health.

V and J are TRBV27 and TRBJ2-3; D may be TRBD2 (6 bases). The CDR3 loop spans 14 amino acids. The germline gives CDR1 MNHEY, CDR2 SMNVEV (reference sequence). V lost 10 bases to trimming and J lost 4 bases, with 18 bases between them. CDR3 sequence (DNA): TGTGCCATCGCCAGACTAGGAAACGCAGATACGCAGTATTTT. Translated: CAIARLGNADTQYF.

This clonotype was detected many times. This chain uses TRBV3-1 with TRBJ1-3; D call uncertain. Trimming removed 0 bases at V and 3 bases at J, with 15 bases between. Germline V gene data show CDR1 as LGHDT and CDR2 as YNNKEL (reference sequence). This CDR3 has 17 amino acids. As DNA, the CDR3 is TGTGCCAGCAGCCAAGATCGAGGCCTTACGCGTGGAAACACCATATATTTT. Its translation is CASSQDRGLTRGNTIYF.

This clonotype was recorded at least ten times. This sequence joins TRBV20-1 and TRBJ2-4; tentatively, D is TRBD2 (7 bases). The CDR3 is 17 residues long. The V gene's germline CDR1 is DFQATT and CDR2 SNEGSKA (reference sequence). The germline V and J ends were trimmed by 3 bases and 0 bases, with 18 bases remaining between them. CDR3 residues: CSAREGEGGLAKNIQYF. CDR3 in DNA: TGCAGTGCTAGGGAGGGGGAGGGCGGACTAGCCAAAAACATTCAGTACTTC.

The sample holds a few counts of this clonotype. This chain connects TRBV10-3 to TRBJ2-1, with 10 positions matching TRBD2. The germline V gene encodes CDR1 ENHRY and CDR2 SYGVKD. V shed 6 bases, J shed 12 bases, and the junction held 8 bases outside the gene matches. This CDR3 contains 13 residues. CDR3 region: CAISPARLAGQFF. CDR3 DNA: TGTGCCATCAGCCCAGCCAGACTAGCGGGGCAGTTCTTC.